These 16 T cell receptor beta chains were all obtained from the same sample, sequenced in a study of radiotherapy plus CTLA-4 blockade in lung cancer. The table came from immunoSEQ multiplex PCR; TCRdb's copy has only in-frame clones and leaves some out. The table has more than 95,000 clones, 65% to 75% seen once. The sample was peripheral blood, taken from a patient treated with radiotherapy plus ipilimumab. The receptors shown here come from a human donor with non-small cell lung cancer who had a partial response to radiotherapy plus ipilimumab. Some clones in this sample may be carry-over from other donors' samples.

This chain uses TRBV6-6 with TRBJ1-5, with D possibly being TRBD1 (5 bases). This CDR3 comprises 15 residues. Trimming removed 7 bases at V and 2 bases at J, with 15 bases between. CDR1 is MNHNY and CDR2 is SVGAGI in the germline V gene (reference sequence). The CDR3: CASTVDTGGNQPQHF. The CDR3 bases are TGTGCCAGCACCGTGGACACCGGAGGCAATCAGCCCCAGCATTTT.

This chain's CDR3 is CASSVASGVGELFF. CDR3 sequence (DNA): TGTGCCAGCAGCGTAGCTTCTGGAGTCGGGGAGCTGTTTTTT. The chain employs TRBV9 and TRBJ2-2; D unclear. Germline V gene sequence: CDR1 SGDLS, CDR2 YYNGEE. The germline V and J ends were trimmed by 0 bases and 7 bases, with 10 bases remaining between them. The CDR3 loop spans 14 amino acids.

This chain joins TRBV29-1 and TRBJ2-1; TRBD1 matches at 7 bases. V lost 1 base to trimming and J lost 5 bases; unmatched junction nucleotides: 5. CDR3 size: 14 residues. Germline assignment: CDR1 SQVTM and CDR2 ANQGSEA. The CDR3 protein is CSVEGGTANNEQFF. DNA for the CDR3: TGCAGCGTTGAAGGGGGGACAGCGAACAATGAGCAGTTCTTC.

This clone was counted a few times. The gene calls are TRBV23-1 and TRBJ2-3, with D possibly TRBD1 on 6 matching bases. TRBV23-1 is sorted into the ORF group, with uncertain function. Trimming pared 8 bases from V and 0 bases from J, leaving 15 bases between. There are 15 residues in the CDR3. CDR3 region: CASPHGTQSTDTQYF. The CDR3 region has the DNA TGCGCCAGCCCCCACGGGACACAAAGCACAGATACGCAGTATTTT.

The J gene is TRBJ2-2, the V gene TRBV5-1; D perhaps matches TRBD1 (6 bases). This CDR3 has 18 residues. V lost 0 bases and J lost 7, with 22 bases in between. Germline CDR1 SGHRS, CDR2 YFSETQ. CDR3: CASSLESNGGRVYGELFF. The CDR3 nucleotides are TGCGCCAGCAGCTTGGAATCTAATGGGGGCCGGGTTTACGGGGAGCTGTTTTTT.

The CDR3 spells CATEGLAGFGANVLTF. CDR3 DNA: TGTGCCACCGAAGGACTAGCGGGGTTTGGGGCCAACGTCCTGACTTTC. This chain uses TRBV7-9 with TRBJ2-6; 12 bases fit TRBD2. The germline V gene has CDR1 SEHNR and CDR2 FQNEAQ (reference sequence). CDR3 size: 16 residues. V lost 10 bases to trimming and J lost 3 bases; unmatched junction nucleotides: 7. Full variable domain (rest looked up from reference TRBV7-9 and TRBJ2-6): DTGVSQNPRHKITKRGQNVTFRCDPISEHNRLYWYRQTLGQGPEFLTYFQNEAQLEKSRLLSDRFSAERPKGSFSTLEIQRTEQGDSAMYLCATEGLAGFGANVLTFGAGSRLTVL.

This clone was recorded once. This chain connects TRBV9 to TRBJ2-1; D uncertain. This CDR3 is built from 15 residues. V was shortened by 0 bases and J by 8 bases, with 15 bases between the two germline ends. CDR1 is SGDLS and CDR2 is YYNGEE in the germline V gene. The chain's CDR3 is CASSVGLPPVDEQFF. CDR3 coding DNA: TGTGCCAGCAGCGTAGGACTTCCGCCGGTCGATGAGCAGTTCTTC.

CDR3 nucleotide sequence: TGTGCCAGCAGTTACGTAGGGGGCCCCGATGGGACCCAGTACTTC. Translation gives CASSYVGGPDGTQYF. The chain employs TRBV6-5 and TRBJ2-5; TRBD1 aligns across 7 bases. The germline V gene has CDR1 MNHEY and CDR2 SVGAGI. The V gene end was trimmed by 2 bases and the J gene end by 7 bases; junction bases not matched to a gene: 10. The CDR3 sequence is 15 residues long.

This sequence joins TRBV11-1 and TRBJ2-2, with 8 bases matching TRBD1. V lost 3 bases to trimming and J lost 0 bases; unmatched junction nucleotides: 3. The CDR3 is 16 amino acids. Per the germline V gene, CDR1 is SGHAT and CDR2 is FQDESV (reference sequence). CDR3: CASSFRRGPNTGELFF. The CDR3 region has the DNA TGTGCCAGCAGCTTCCGCAGGGGGCCGAACACCGGGGAGCTGTTTTTT.

This sequence joins TRBV27 and TRBJ2-2; D uncertain. V was shortened by 1 base and J by 8 bases, with 5 bases between the two germline ends. The CDR3 has 12 residues. Germline values: CDR1 MNHEY, CDR2 SMNVEV (reference sequence). The CDR3 protein is CASSLFSGELFF. CDR3 DNA sequence: TGTGCCAGCAGTTTATTTTCGGGGGAGCTGTTTTTT.

The genes are TRBV19 and TRBJ1-5; the match to TRBD1 covers 9 bases. With V trimmed by 8 bases and J by 0 bases, 2 bases remained unmatched. Per germline, CDR1 LNHDA and CDR2 SQIVND (reference sequence). The CDR3 has 14 residues. The CDR3: CASGQGISNQPQHF. The CDR3 DNA reads as TGTGCCAGTGGACAGGGGATTAGCAATCAGCCCCAGCATTTT.

This rearrangement joins TRBV4-2 to TRBJ2-5; 14 bases fit TRBD2. The CDR3 runs to 17 residues. Germline CDR1 is LGHNA and CDR2 is YNFKEQ. Unmatched junction bases numbered 9, after V lost 4 bases and J lost 5 bases. The CDR3 DNA reads as TGTGCCAGCAGCCGGGGGACTAGCGGGGGCACCAGTGAGACCCAGTACTTC. This gives the protein CASSRGTSGGTSETQYF.

The chain combines TRBV25-1 with TRBJ2-5, with TRBD2 identical over 7 bases. The CDR3 extends over 17 amino acids. Germline V gene data show CDR1 as MGHDK and CDR2 as SYGVNS. Trimming cost V 6 bases and J 4 bases; bases outside gene matches: 17. The CDR3 protein is CASSSGTTQVVSETQYF. The CDR3 nucleotides are TGTGCCAGCAGCTCCGGGACTACCCAGGTTGTGTCAGAGACCCAGTACTTC.

The V and J genes are TRBV11-3 and TRBJ1-2; possibly TRBD1 for D (5 bases). The V end lost 1 base, the J end lost 6 bases, and 12 bases lay between the germline ends. CDR1 and CDR2 from the germline V gene are SGHNT and YENEEA. The CDR3 covers 14 residues. This CDR3 reads CASSLVGQGDGYTF. In nucleotides, the CDR3 is TGTGCCAGCAGCTTAGTCGGGCAAGGGGATGGCTACACCTTC.

This chain connects TRBV20-1 to TRBJ1-2, with 7 positions matching TRBD1. J lost 4 bases, V lost 5 bases, and 1 base had no gene match. The CDR3 is made up of 11 amino acids. Germline CDR1 is DFQATT and CDR2 is SNEGSKA (reference sequence). The CDR3 here is CSAWDSYGYTF. Here the CDR3 DNA reads TGCAGTGCTTGGGACAGCTATGGCTACACCTTC.

V usage is TRBV20-1 and J usage is TRBJ2-1; possibly TRBD2 for D (6 bases). The germline CDR1 and CDR2 sequences are DFQATT and SNEGSKA (reference sequence). This CDR3 spans 11 amino acids. In DNA, the CDR3 is TGCAGCGGGACTTTTTACAATGAGCAGTTCTTC. It yields the protein CSGTFYNEQFF.